Each of the 14 T cell receptor beta chains below was sequenced from the same sample in a study of T cell repertoires in cytomegalovirus infection. TCRdb used MiXCR to reprocess the reads, holding one entry per CDR3 protein. The sample carries about 740,000 distinct CDR3 sequences, 33% recorded once. No antigen is known for these receptors. The source material was cultured PBMCs, sampled from culture after CMV antigen stimulation. The receptors shown here come from a human donor in good health (CMV status not recorded). Some clones in this sample may be carry-over from other donors' samples.

This clonotype has only a few counts. The chain is built from TRBV7-9 and TRBJ2-3; 12 positions agree with TRBD2. Germline V lookup: CDR1 SEHNR, CDR2 FQNEAQ (reference sequence). Unmatched junction bases numbered 5, after V lost 5 bases and J lost 5 bases. There are 15 residues in the CDR3. CDR3 in amino acids: CASSRLAGEEDTQYF. The CDR3 DNA sequence: TGTGCCAGCAGCCGACTAGCGGGAGAGGAAGATACGCAGTATTTT.

CDR3 protein: CASSYGTGGPWPQHF. CDR3 DNA: TGTGCCAGCAGTTACGGGACAGGGGGTCCCTGGCCCCAGCATTTT. The rearrangement joins TRBV6-6 to TRBJ1-5; TRBD1 aligns across 11 bases. Trimming at V came to 2 bases and at J to 9 bases, leaving 6 bases not matched to a gene. CDR1 MNHNY and CDR2 SVGAGI come from the germline V gene (reference sequence). The CDR3 consists of 15 residues.

The chain has TRBV27 and TRBJ1-3, with D hard to call. The CDR3 is made up of 15 amino acids. Per the germline V gene, CDR1 is MNHEY and CDR2 is SMNVEV (reference sequence). V was clipped by 2 bases and J by 0 bases, with 8 bases between them. The CDR3 nucleotides read TGTGCCAGCAGTTTAACACGGACCTCTGGAAACACCATATATTTT. It yields the protein CASSLTRTSGNTIYF.

The J gene is TRBJ1-1, the V gene TRBV20-1; tentative D call: TRBD1 (5 bases). Germline V gene data show CDR1 as DFQATT and CDR2 as SNEGSKA (reference sequence). Trimming stripped 4 bases from V and 5 bases from J, with 17 bases between. This CDR3 is 14 amino acids long. The CDR3 loop is CSAILRGMVTEAFF. The CDR3 region has the DNA TGCAGTGCTATACTTCGGGGGATGGTTACTGAAGCTTTCTTT.

At least ten counts were recorded for this clonotype. The chain uses TRBV7-2 and TRBJ2-2; TRBD1 is a possible D gene (6 bases). Germline V gene data show CDR1 as SGHTA and CDR2 as FQGNSA. The CDR3 sequence is 14 residues long. V gave up 6 bases and J gave up 7 bases, with 15 bases separating them. This chain's CDR3 is CASRSGQGSGELFF. In nucleotides, the CDR3 is TGTGCCAGCAGGTCGGGACAAGGCAGCGGGGAGCTGTTTTTT.

This clonotype was counted only a few times. The chain uses TRBV11-2 and TRBJ1-2; 7 bases match TRBD1. The V gene's germline CDR1 is SGHAT and CDR2 FQNNGV. The junction had 8 bases not matched to a gene; V was cut back by 5 bases and J by 2 bases. This CDR3 is built from 15 residues. DNA for the CDR3: TGTGCCAGCAGCCTACAGGGGCGACTCAACTATGGCTACACCTTC. This translates into CASSLQGRLNYGYTF.

The genes are TRBV4-1 and TRBJ1-6; D uncertain. The length of the CDR3 is 14 residues. Trimming removed 0 bases from V and 8 bases from J, with 8 bases in between. Germline V CDR1 and CDR2: MGHRA, YSYEKL. DNA for the CDR3: TGCGCCAGCAGCCAAGATTGGACGGATTCACCCCTCCACTTT. As protein: CASSQDWTDSPLHF.

The sample holds a few counts of this clonotype. V and J are TRBV7-6 and TRBJ2-2, with 7 bases lining up with TRBD1. The germline V gene has CDR1 SGHVS and CDR2 FNYEAQ. Trimming removed 5 bases from V and 3 bases from J; junction bases left unmatched: 15. This CDR3 spans 18 amino acids. The CDR3 nucleotides are TGTGCCAGCAGCAGCCCGATCAAAGGAGACAGGGACACCGGGGAGCTGTTTTTT. Protein product: CASSSPIKGDRDTGELFF.

The rearrangement joins TRBV27 to TRBJ2-7; D unclear. The length of the CDR3 is 13 residues. Between the trimmed V and J ends, which lost 4 bases and 2 bases, there was a span of 9 bases. Germline CDR1 and CDR2: MNHEY and SMNVEV (reference sequence). The DNA for the CDR3 is TGTGCCAGCAGTTCTATTAGTACCTACGAGCAGTACTTC. Amino acid sequence: CASSSISTYEQYF.

This clonotype appeared a few times. V and J are TRBV7-4 and TRBJ2-4; 11 bases match TRBD2. The V gene's germline CDR1 is SGHVT and CDR2 SQSDAQ. Trimming removed 8 bases from V and 7 bases from J; junction bases left unmatched: 7. This CDR3 has 14 amino acids. The CDR3 DNA reads TGTGCCAGCGCCCTGCTAGCGGGAGGTAACATTCAGTACTTC. This encodes CASALLAGGNIQYF.

Many counts were recorded for this clonotype. This chain uses TRBV7-2 with TRBJ2-3; 11 bases agree with TRBD2. The V gene end was trimmed by 9 bases and the J gene end by 2 bases; junction bases not matched to a gene: 7. This CDR3 has 15 amino acids. Germline loops: CDR1 SGHTA, CDR2 FQGNSA. This CDR3 reads CASTLAGGLTDTQYF. The CDR3 bases are TGTGCCAGTACTTTAGCGGGGGGGCTCACAGATACGCAGTATTTT.

The V call is TRBV10-3, the J call TRBJ1-4, with TRBD1 matching over 9 bases. The CDR3 is 13 residues long. The germline V gene encodes CDR1 ENHRY and CDR2 SYGVKD. V shed 4 bases and J 13 bases; nucleotides not matched to a gene: 7. The CDR3 nucleotides read TGTGCCATCAGTGGGGACAGGGCCACAGTACTGTTTTTT. Protein product: CAISGDRATVLFF.

This clonotype was observed a handful of times. The chain combines TRBV12-3 or TRBV12-4 with TRBJ1-6; unclear D gene. The CDR3 contains 12 residues. V lost 3 bases to trimming and J lost 10 bases, with 7 bases between them. The CDR3 DNA sequence: TGTGCCAGCAGTTTTTGGAGATCACCCCTCCACTTT. As protein: CASSFWRSPLHF.

Many counts were recorded for this clonotype. The V call is TRBV7-2, the J call TRBJ2-5; TRBD2 might be the D (5 bases). Trimming took 1 base from V and 6 from J, leaving 9 bases between them. The CDR3 has 13 amino acids. Germline-derived CDR1 and CDR2 are SGHTA and FQGNSA. This CDR3 is CASSLGSVKTQYF. CDR3 sequence (DNA): TGTGCCAGCAGCTTAGGTAGCGTGAAGACCCAGTACTTC.